This T cell receptor (beta chain) is from a study of blood T cell repertoires in COVID-19. Trimming took off 2 bases at V and 0 bases at J, with 11 bases between the two ends. The CDR3 is made up of 15 amino acids. Germline CDR1 SGDLS, CDR2 YYNGEE. Sequenced by immunoSEQ multiplex PCR; TCRdb stores in-frame clones only, minus some. The sample lists some 280,000 clones, about nine tenths occurring once. The chain uses TRBV9 and TRBJ1-2; no firm D call. The TCR originated in a woman in her 30s with active or convalescent COVID-19. Sequenced material: peripheral blood. CDR3 loop: CASSVSPDSNYGYTF. CDR3 DNA: TGTGCCAGCAGCGTTTCCCCGGACTCTAACTATGGCTACACCTTC.